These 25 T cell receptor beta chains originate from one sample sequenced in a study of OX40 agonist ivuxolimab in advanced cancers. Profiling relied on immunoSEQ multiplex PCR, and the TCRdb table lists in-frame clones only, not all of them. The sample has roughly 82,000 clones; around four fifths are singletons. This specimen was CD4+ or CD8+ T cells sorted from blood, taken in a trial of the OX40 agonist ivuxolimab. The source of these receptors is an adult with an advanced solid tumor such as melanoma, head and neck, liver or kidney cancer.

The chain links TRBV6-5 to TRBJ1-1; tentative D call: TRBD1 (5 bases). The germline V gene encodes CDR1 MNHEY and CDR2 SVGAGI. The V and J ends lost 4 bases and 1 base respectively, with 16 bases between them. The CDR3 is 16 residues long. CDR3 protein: CASSSWFGGTNTEAFF. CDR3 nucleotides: TGTGCCAGCAGTTCCTGGTTTGGGGGAACGAACACTGAAGCTTTCTTT.

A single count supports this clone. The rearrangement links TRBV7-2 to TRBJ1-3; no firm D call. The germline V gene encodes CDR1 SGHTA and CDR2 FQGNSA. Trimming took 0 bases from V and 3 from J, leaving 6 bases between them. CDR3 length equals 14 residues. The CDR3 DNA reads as TGTGCCAGCAGCTTAGCCGGGATTGGAAACACCATATATTTT. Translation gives CASSLAGIGNTIYF.

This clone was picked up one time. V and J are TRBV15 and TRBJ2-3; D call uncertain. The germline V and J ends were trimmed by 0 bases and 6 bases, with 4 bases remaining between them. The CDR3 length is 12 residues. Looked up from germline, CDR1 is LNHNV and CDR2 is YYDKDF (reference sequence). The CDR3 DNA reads TGTGCCACCAGCAGAGATACGGATACGCAGTATTTT. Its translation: CATSRDTDTQYF.

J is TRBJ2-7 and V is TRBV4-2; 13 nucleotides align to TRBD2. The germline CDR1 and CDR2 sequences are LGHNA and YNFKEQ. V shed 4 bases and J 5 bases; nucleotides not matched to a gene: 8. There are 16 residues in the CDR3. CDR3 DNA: TGTGCCAGCAGCCCCGGACTAGCGGGGGTCCCCCACGAGCAGTACTTC. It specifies CASSPGLAGVPHEQYF.

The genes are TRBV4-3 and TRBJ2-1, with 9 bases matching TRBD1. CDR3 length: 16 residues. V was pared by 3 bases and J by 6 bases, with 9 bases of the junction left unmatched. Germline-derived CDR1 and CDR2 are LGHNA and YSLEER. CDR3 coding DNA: TGCGCCAGCAGCCACGGAGACAGGGGGTTATTCAATGAGCAGTTCTTC. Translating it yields CASSHGDRGLFNEQFF.

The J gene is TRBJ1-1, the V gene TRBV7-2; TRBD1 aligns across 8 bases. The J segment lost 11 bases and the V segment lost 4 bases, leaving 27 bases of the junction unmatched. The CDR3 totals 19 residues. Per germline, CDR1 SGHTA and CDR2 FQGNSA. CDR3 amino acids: CASSSRTTSSDRATGVAFF. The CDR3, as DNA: TGTGCCAGCAGCTCCCGCACCACTTCCTCGGACAGGGCAACGGGGGTGGCTTTCTTT.

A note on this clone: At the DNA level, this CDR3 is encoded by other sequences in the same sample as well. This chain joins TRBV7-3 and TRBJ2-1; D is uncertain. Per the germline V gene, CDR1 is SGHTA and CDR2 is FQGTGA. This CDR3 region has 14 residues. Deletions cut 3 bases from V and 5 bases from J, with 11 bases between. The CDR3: CASSLTLSNNEQFF. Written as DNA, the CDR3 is TGTGCCAGCAGCTTGACACTTTCGAACAATGAGCAGTTCTTC.

CDR3 DNA sequence: TGTGCCAGCAGCTTTAAGGGGACAGATACGCAGTATTTT. Translation: CASSFKGTDTQYF. The chain links TRBV7-2 to TRBJ2-3; a weak D match, TRBD1 (5 bases). The V end was cut by 3 bases, the J end by 3 bases, with 7 bases between. Germline lookup yields CDR1 SGHTA and CDR2 FQGNSA. The CDR3 loop spans 13 amino acids.

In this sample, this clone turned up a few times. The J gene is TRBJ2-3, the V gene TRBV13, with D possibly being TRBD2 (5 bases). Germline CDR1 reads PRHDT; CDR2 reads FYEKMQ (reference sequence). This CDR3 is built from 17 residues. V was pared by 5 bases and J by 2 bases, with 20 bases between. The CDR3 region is CASSQAVGLALTDTQYF. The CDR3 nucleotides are TGTGCCAGCAGCCAAGCCGTCGGGCTAGCACTCACAGATACGCAGTATTTT.

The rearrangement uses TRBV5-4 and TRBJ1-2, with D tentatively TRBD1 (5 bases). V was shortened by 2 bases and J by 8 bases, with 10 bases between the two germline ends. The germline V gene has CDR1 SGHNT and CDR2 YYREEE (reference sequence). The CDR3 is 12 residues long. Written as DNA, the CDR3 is TGTGCCAGCAGCTTTTATGGGGCGGGCTACACCTTC. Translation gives CASSFYGAGYTF.

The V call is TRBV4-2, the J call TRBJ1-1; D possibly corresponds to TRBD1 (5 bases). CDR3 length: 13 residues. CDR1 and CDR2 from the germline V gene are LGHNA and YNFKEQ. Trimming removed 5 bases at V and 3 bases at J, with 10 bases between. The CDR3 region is CASSGGKDTEAFF. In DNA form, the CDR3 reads TGTGCCAGCAGCGGGGGGAAGGACACTGAAGCTTTCTTT.

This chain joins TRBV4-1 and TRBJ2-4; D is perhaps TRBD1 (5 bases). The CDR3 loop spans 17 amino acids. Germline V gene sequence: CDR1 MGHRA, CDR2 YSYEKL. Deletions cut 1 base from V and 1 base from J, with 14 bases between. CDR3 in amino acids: CASSQGSQGMAKNIQYF. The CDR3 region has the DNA TGCGCCAGCAGCCAAGGTTCTCAGGGCATGGCCAAAAACATTCAGTACTTC.

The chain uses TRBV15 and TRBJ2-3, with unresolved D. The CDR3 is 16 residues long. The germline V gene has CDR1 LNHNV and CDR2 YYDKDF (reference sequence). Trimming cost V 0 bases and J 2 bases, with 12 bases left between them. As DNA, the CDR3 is TGTGCCACCAGCAGAGATAGGCAGGCCTACACAGATACGCAGTATTTT. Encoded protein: CATSRDRQAYTDTQYF.

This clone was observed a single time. The CDR3 DNA follows: TGTGCCAGCAGTCACCTTAGGGACGCCGTCAGGTACGAGCAGTACTTC. Its translation is CASSHLRDAVRYEQYF. The chain employs TRBV7-8 and TRBJ2-7; tentatively, D is TRBD1 or TRBD2 (5 bases each). The CDR3 covers 16 residues. Deletions cut 6 bases from V and 4 bases from J, with 22 bases between. Germline-derived CDR1 and CDR2 are SGHVS and FQNEAQ.

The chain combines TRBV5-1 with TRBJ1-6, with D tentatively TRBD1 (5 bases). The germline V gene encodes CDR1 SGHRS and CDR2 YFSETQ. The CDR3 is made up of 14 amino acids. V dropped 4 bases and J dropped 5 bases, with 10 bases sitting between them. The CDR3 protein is CASSLSGDNSPLHF. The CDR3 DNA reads TGCGCCAGCAGCCTGTCGGGGGATAATTCACCCCTCCACTTT.

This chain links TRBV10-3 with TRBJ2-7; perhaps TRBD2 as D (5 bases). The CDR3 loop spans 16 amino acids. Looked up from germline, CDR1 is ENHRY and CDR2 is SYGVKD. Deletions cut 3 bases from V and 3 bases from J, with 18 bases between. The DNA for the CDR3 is TGTGCCATCAGTGAACCCGGGTCAGCAAGCGGCTACGAGCAGTACTTC. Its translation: CAISEPGSASGYEQYF.

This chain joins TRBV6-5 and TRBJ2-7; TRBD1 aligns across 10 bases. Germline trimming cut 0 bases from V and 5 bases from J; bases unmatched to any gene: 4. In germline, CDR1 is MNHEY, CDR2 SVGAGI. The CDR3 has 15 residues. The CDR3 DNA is TGTGCCAGCAGTTACTCGCGACAGGGGGCTAACGAGCAGTACTTC. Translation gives CASSYSRQGANEQYF.

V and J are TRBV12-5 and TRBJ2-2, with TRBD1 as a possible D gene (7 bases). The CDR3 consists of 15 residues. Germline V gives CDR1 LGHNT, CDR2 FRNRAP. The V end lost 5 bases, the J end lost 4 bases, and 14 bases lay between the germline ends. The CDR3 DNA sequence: TGTGCTAGTGGTCCCCAGGGGGGTAGCACCGGGGAGCTGTTTTTT. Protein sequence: CASGPQGGSTGELFF.

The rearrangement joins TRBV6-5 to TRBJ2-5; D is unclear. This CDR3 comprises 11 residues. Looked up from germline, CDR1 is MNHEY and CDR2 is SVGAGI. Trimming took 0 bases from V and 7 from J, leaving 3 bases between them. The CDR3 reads CASSYSGTQYF. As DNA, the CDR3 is TGTGCCAGCAGTTACTCTGGGACCCAGTACTTC.

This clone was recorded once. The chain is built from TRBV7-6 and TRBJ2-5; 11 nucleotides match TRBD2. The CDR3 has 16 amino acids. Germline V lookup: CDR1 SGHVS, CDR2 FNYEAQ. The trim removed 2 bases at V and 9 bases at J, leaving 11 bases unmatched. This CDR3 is CASSLSTPSGGSPQYF. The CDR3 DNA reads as TGTGCCAGCAGCTTAAGCACCCCTAGCGGGGGGTCCCCCCAGTACTTC.

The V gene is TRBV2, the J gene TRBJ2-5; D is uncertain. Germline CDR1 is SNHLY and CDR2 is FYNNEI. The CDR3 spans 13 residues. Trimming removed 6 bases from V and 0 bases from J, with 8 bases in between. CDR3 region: CASSPVDQETQYF. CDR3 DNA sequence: TGTGCCAGCAGCCCGGTCGACCAAGAGACCCAGTACTTC. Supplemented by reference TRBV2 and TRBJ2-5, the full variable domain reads EPEVTQTPSHQVTQMGQEVILRCVPISNHLYFYWYRQILGQKVEFLVSFYNNEISEKSEIFDDQFSVERPDGSNFTLKIRSTKLEDSAMYFCASSPVDQETQYFGPGTRLLVL.

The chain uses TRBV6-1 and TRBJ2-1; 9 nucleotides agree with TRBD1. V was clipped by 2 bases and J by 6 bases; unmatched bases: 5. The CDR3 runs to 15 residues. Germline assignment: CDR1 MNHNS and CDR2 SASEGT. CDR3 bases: TGTGCCAGCAGTGAAAGTGGGACAGGGCCCAATGAGCAGTTCTTC. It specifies CASSESGTGPNEQFF.

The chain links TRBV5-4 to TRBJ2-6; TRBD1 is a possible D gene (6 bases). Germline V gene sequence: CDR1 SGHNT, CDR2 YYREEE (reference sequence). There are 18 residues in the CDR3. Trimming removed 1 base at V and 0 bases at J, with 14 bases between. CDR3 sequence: CASSLSTGTGSGANVLTF. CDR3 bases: TGTGCCAGCAGCTTGTCGACAGGCACGGGCTCTGGGGCCAACGTCCTGACTTTC.

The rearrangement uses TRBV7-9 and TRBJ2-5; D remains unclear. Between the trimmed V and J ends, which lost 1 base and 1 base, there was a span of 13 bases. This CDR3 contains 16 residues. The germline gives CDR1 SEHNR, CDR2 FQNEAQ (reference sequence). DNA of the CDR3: TGTGCCAGCAGCTTAGGGGGTGGCGGATTCCAAGAGACCCAGTACTTC. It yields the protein CASSLGGGGFQETQYF.

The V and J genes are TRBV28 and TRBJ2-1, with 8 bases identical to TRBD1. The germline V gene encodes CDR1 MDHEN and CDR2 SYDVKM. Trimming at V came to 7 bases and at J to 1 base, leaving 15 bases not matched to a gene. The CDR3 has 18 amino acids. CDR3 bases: TGTGCCAGCAACCCCTCCGCCCGGCAGGGGGCATCCTACAATGAGCAGTTCTTC. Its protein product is CASNPSARQGASYNEQFF.